The 29 T cell receptor beta chains listed next were all sequenced from one sample in a study. TCRdb re-derived calls from the RT-PCR reads in MiXCR, one entry per CDR3 protein. The sample gives about 680,000 distinct CDR3 sequences, approximately 15% of which show up once; 3.6% is in the top ten. Material for sequencing was memory CD4+ T cells from blood. These receptors all stem from a female donor in good health, serving as a healthy control.

The rearrangement joins TRBV5-1 to TRBJ2-7; TRBD2 aligns across 10 bases. V lost 1 base, J lost 5 bases, and 6 bases stayed unmatched. Germline CDR1 is SGHRS and CDR2 is YFSETQ. The CDR3 sequence is 15 residues long. The CDR3 sequence: CASSLTGTSANEQYF. CDR3 DNA sequence: TGCGCCAGCAGCTTGACTGGGACTAGCGCGAACGAGCAGTACTTC. The variable domain in full, completed from reference TRBV5-1 and TRBJ2-7, reads KAGVTQTPRYLIKTRGQQVTLSCSPISGHRSVSWYQQTPGQGLQFLFEYFSETQRNKGNFPGRFSGRQFSNSRSEMNVSTLELGDSALYLCASSLTGTSANEQYFGPGTRLTVT.

This chain joins TRBV7-3 and TRBJ1-2; a weak D match, TRBD1 (5 bases). Trimming pared 5 bases from V and 7 bases from J, leaving 14 bases between. Germline V CDR1 and CDR2: SGHTA, FQGTGA. The CDR3 consists of 13 residues. CDR3: CASSDSGNSGYTF. The CDR3 bases are TGTGCCAGCAGCGACTCAGGGAACAGTGGCTACACCTTC.

This clonotype came up a few times. This chain links TRBV29-1 with TRBJ2-5, with TRBD2 matching 13 bases. CDR3 length: 14 residues. Trimming took 7 bases from V and 7 from J; bases not matched to a gene: 9. Germline loops: CDR1 SQVTM, CDR2 ANQGSEA. The CDR3 DNA reads as TGCAGCGGGGGAGGGACTAGCGGGGAGGGGACCCAGTACTTC. This translates into CSGGGTSGEGTQYF. The full variable domain, its missing parts supplied by reference TRBV29-1 and TRBJ2-5, is SAVISQKPSRDICQRGTSLTIQCQVDSQVTMMFWYRQQPGQSLTLIATANQGSEATYESGFVIDKFPISRPNLTFSTLTVSNMSPEDSSIYLCSGGGTSGEGTQYFGPGTRLLVL.

V usage is TRBV6-2 or TRBV6-3 and J usage is TRBJ2-1; 8 nucleotides line up with TRBD1. Per germline, CDR1 MNHEY and CDR2 SVGEGT. With 7 bases clipped from V and 3 bases from J, the junction kept 5 bases outside the gene matches. The CDR3 has 14 amino acids. As DNA, the CDR3 is TGTGCCAGCACCAAGACAGGGGTCTACAATGAGCAGTTCTTC. Its translation: CASTKTGVYNEQFF.

The rearrangement joins TRBV5-1 to TRBJ1-5; no reliable D call. The V gene lost 5 bases and the J gene lost 5 bases, with 11 bases spanning the gap. CDR3 size: 13 residues. Germline V CDR1 and CDR2: SGHRS, YFSETQ. CDR3 in amino acids: CASRYADDQPQHF. The CDR3, as DNA: TGCGCCAGCAGATACGCAGATGATCAGCCCCAGCATTTT. The whole variable domain, filled in from reference TRBV5-1 and TRBJ1-5, reads KAGVTQTPRYLIKTRGQQVTLSCSPISGHRSVSWYQQTPGQGLQFLFEYFSETQRNKGNFPGRFSGRQFSNSRSEMNVSTLELGDSALYLCASRYADDQPQHFGDGTRLSIL.

This chain connects TRBV27 to TRBJ1-6; D is unclear. The germline V and J ends were trimmed by 6 bases and 4 bases, with 16 bases remaining between them. Germline CDR1 reads MNHEY; CDR2 reads SMNVEV (reference sequence). The CDR3 spans 16 residues. The DNA of the CDR3 is TGTGCCAGCAGCCCCTCCCCAGGCTCTTATAATTCACCCCTCCACTTT. This encodes CASSPSPGSYNSPLHF.

This clonotype was detected ten times or more. This rearrangement joins TRBV7-3 to TRBJ2-5; D uncertain. Trimming took off 2 bases at V and 1 base at J, with 5 bases between the two ends. CDR3 length equals 13 residues. Germline V gene sequence: CDR1 SGHTA, CDR2 FQGTGA. CDR3 in DNA: TGTGCCAGCAGCTTACTTTCCCAAGAGACCCAGTACTTC. Its protein is CASSLLSQETQYF.

The chain joins TRBV10-3 to TRBJ2-6, with 7 bases fitting TRBD1. This CDR3 contains 16 residues. J was trimmed by 0 bases and V by 4 bases; bases with no gene match: 3. Germline CDR1 reads ENHRY; CDR2 reads SYGVKD. CDR3 nucleotide sequence: TGTGCCATCAGTGGAACAGGGGACTCTGGGGCCAACGTCCTGACTTTC. This codes for CAISGTGDSGANVLTF.

This chain uses TRBV20-1 with TRBJ2-7; a weak D match, TRBD2 (6 bases). The CDR3 loop spans 14 amino acids. Germline-derived CDR1 and CDR2 are DFQATT and SNEGSKA (reference sequence). The V and J ends lost 6 bases and 0 bases respectively, with 15 bases between them. This chain's CDR3 is CSATNLGGSYEQYF. As DNA, the CDR3 is TGCAGTGCCACGAATCTCGGGGGCTCCTACGAGCAGTACTTC.

This clonotype occurred many times. V usage is TRBV29-1 and J usage is TRBJ1-5; 11 bases match TRBD1. The V gene's germline CDR1 is SQVTM and CDR2 ANQGSEA. Trimming took 6 bases from V and 6 from J; bases not matched to a gene: 10. The CDR3 sequence is 15 residues long. CDR3 in DNA: TGCAGCGTGACACTAGGACAGGGGGCTAGTCAGCCCCAGCATTTT. Translated: CSVTLGQGASQPQHF. Variable domain in full (rest from reference TRBV29-1 and TRBJ1-5): SAVISQKPSRDICQRGTSLTIQCQVDSQVTMMFWYRQQPGQSLTLIATANQGSEATYESGFVIDKFPISRPNLTFSTLTVSNMSPEDSSIYLCSVTLGQGASQPQHFGDGTRLSIL.

This clonotype was seen repeatedly, ten times or more. The chain employs TRBV5-1 and TRBJ2-1, with a weak D call TRBD2 (5 bases). V gave up 1 base and J gave up 7 bases, with 12 bases separating them. The CDR3 spans 14 residues. The germline V gene has CDR1 SGHRS and CDR2 YFSETQ. This CDR3 is CASSLSLVVNEQFF. In DNA, the CDR3 is TGCGCCAGCAGCTTGTCACTAGTCGTAAATGAGCAGTTCTTC.

This clonotype was seen only a few times. The chain recombines TRBV27 with TRBJ2-7; D not resolved. Trimming took 3 bases from V and 1 from J, leaving 10 bases between them. CDR1 and CDR2 (germline): MNHEY, SMNVEV (reference sequence). CDR3 length: 14 residues. CDR3 DNA: TGTGCCAGCAGTTTGCTTCTAGATTCCTACGAGCAGTACTTC. It is translated as CASSLLLDSYEQYF.

A note on this clonotype: A single base separates this from a much larger clone, so it may be a read error. This chain uses TRBV27 with TRBJ2-2; 11 nucleotides agree with TRBD2. V gave up 5 bases and J gave up 5 bases; unmatched junction bases: 7. The CDR3 spans 16 residues. The germline V gene encodes CDR1 MNHEY and CDR2 SMNVEV (reference sequence). CDR3 loop: CASSQGSSGRTGELFF. CDR3 bases: TGTGCCAGCAGTCAGGGGTCTAGCGGGAGGACCGGGGAGCTGTTTTTT.

The table lists this clonotype with many counts. The V call is TRBV10-3, the J call TRBJ2-5, with 8 bases lining up with TRBD1. V lost 3 bases to trimming and J lost 5 bases; unmatched junction nucleotides: 8. This CDR3 has 15 residues. Germline V gives CDR1 ENHRY, CDR2 SYGVKD. The CDR3 region is CAISDRDRLGETQYF. The CDR3 nucleotides are TGTGCCATCAGTGATCGGGACAGGCTAGGGGAGACCCAGTACTTC.

This clonotype has more than one count but fewer than ten. The chain joins TRBV24-1 to TRBJ2-3; D is ambiguous. The V end was cut by 6 bases, the J end by 0 bases, with 9 bases between. Per the germline V gene, CDR1 is KGHDR and CDR2 is SFDVKD. The CDR3 runs 14 residues. For the CDR3, the DNA is TGTGCCACCAGTATTGAAGGGAGCACAGATACGCAGTATTTT. It codes for CATSIEGSTDTQYF.

V and J are TRBV2 and TRBJ1-4; 10 positions match TRBD1. Trimming took 6 bases from V and 10 from J; bases not matched to a gene: 5. This CDR3 has 13 amino acids. Germline V gives CDR1 SNHLY, CDR2 FYNNEI. This CDR3 reads CASRDRTGGKLFF. The DNA for the CDR3 is TGTGCCAGCAGGGATAGGACAGGGGGAAAACTGTTTTTT.

This clonotype was counted between two and nine times. The CDR3 DNA follows: TGTGCCAGCAGCCAGCTGGGGTGGGGGAGCACAGATACGCAGTATTTT. It translates to CASSQLGWGSTDTQYF. The chain combines TRBV11-1 with TRBJ2-3; D is possibly TRBD1 or TRBD2 (5 bases each). CDR1 is SGHAT and CDR2 is FQDESV in the germline V gene (reference sequence). The CDR3 length is 16 residues. Trimming shortened V by 5 bases and J by 0 bases, and 15 bases separated the two germline ends.

This clonotype was seen a handful of times. The gene calls are TRBV20-1 and TRBJ1-1, with D possibly matching TRBD1 (5 bases). The CDR3 sequence is 12 residues long. Germline V CDR1 and CDR2: DFQATT, SNEGSKA (reference sequence). Trimming pared 5 bases from V and 8 bases from J, leaving 15 bases between. For the CDR3, the DNA is TGCAGTGCTGGTTTCGGGACCGCCGAAGCTTTCTTT. Residues: CSAGFGTAEAFF.

The V gene is TRBV4-3, the J gene TRBJ1-6, with 10 positions matching TRBD1. Germline values: CDR1 LGHNA, CDR2 YSLEER. The CDR3 is made up of 15 amino acids. After removal of 3 bases from V and 10 bases from J, the junction contained 6 bases not matched to a gene. The CDR3 loop reads CASSQWDRGGSPLHF. In DNA form, the CDR3 reads TGCGCCAGCAGCCAGTGGGACAGGGGAGGATCACCCCTCCACTTT.

This clonotype was seen a few times. The chain links TRBV18 to TRBJ2-3; D may be TRBD2 (5 bases). Germline CDR1 reads KGHSH; CDR2 reads LQKENI. This CDR3 comprises 17 residues. Trimming left V 1 base short and J 8 bases short, with 22 bases between. CDR3 protein: CASSPQGSASPSSTQYF. The CDR3 DNA is TGTGCCAGCTCACCACAGGGTTCGGCTAGCCCATCGAGTACGCAGTATTTT.

This clonotype was detected many times. This rearrangement joins TRBV27 to TRBJ2-3; tentatively, D is TRBD1 or TRBD2 (5 bases each). CDR3 length equals 14 residues. V gave up 6 bases and J gave up 3 bases, with 13 bases separating them. Germline values: CDR1 MNHEY, CDR2 SMNVEV (reference sequence). CDR3 nucleotides: TGTGCCAGCAGAGACTATCAGGGTACAGATACGCAGTATTTT. As protein: CASRDYQGTDTQYF.

The rearrangement links TRBV7-9 to TRBJ2-5; a possible D gene is TRBD1 (8 bases). The CDR3 consists of 15 residues. V lost 8 bases to trimming and J lost 5 bases, with 21 bases between them. Germline CDR1 SEHNR, CDR2 FQNEAQ (reference sequence). The CDR3 nucleotides read TGTGCCAGCCAAATACAGGGGGAAGCGGGGGAGACCCAGTACTTC. Translated, it gives CASQIQGEAGETQYF.

This clonotype was counted only a few times. V usage is TRBV7-2 and J usage is TRBJ2-1; the match to TRBD2 covers 11 bases. The CDR3 length is 18 residues. The germline CDR1 and CDR2 sequences are SGHTA and FQGNSA. V lost 5 bases to trimming and J lost 5 bases; unmatched junction nucleotides: 14. CDR3 DNA sequence: TGTGCCAGCAGCCCTTTAGCGGGAGGGAGAGGGGGGGACAATGAGCAGTTCTTC. Amino acid sequence: CASSPLAGGRGGDNEQFF.

This clonotype occurred a few times. The V gene is TRBV27, the J gene TRBJ2-3; D is uncertain. V lost 2 bases and J 2 bases, leaving 14 bases between the germline ends. The CDR3 covers 16 residues. Germline lookup yields CDR1 MNHEY and CDR2 SMNVEV (reference sequence). The CDR3 sequence is CASSLRLAPHTDTQYF. The CDR3 DNA is TGTGCCAGCAGTTTACGATTAGCACCACACACAGATACGCAGTATTTT.

The chain has TRBV6-2 or TRBV6-3 and TRBJ2-5; 11 bases fit TRBD1. The trim removed 6 bases at V and 3 bases at J, leaving 9 bases unmatched. The CDR3 covers 16 residues. The V gene's germline CDR1 is MNHEY and CDR2 SVGEGT. Written as DNA, the CDR3 is TGTGCCAGCAGCCTCGGACAGGGGGCTAAGGAAGAGACCCAGTACTTC. Amino acid sequence: CASSLGQGAKEETQYF.

This clonotype was observed a handful of times. The chain recombines TRBV4-3 with TRBJ2-1; 8 bases match TRBD1. CDR3 length: 15 residues. Germline CDR1 is LGHNA and CDR2 is YSLEER. J lost 4 bases, V lost 1 base, and 3 bases had no gene match. The CDR3 loop reads CASSQGTGQYNEQFF. CDR3 DNA: TGCGCCAGCAGCCAAGGGACAGGGCAATACAATGAGCAGTTCTTC.

This clonotype was recorded at least ten times. The V and J genes are TRBV29-1 and TRBJ2-3; 10 nucleotides line up with TRBD1. Trimming cost V 8 bases and J 3 bases; bases outside gene matches: 5. The germline V gene encodes CDR1 SQVTM and CDR2 ANQGSEA. This CDR3 is built from 13 residues. CDR3 region: CSYRDRGTDTQYF. DNA for the CDR3: TGCAGCTATAGGGACAGGGGAACAGATACGCAGTATTTT.

The chain employs TRBV7-6 and TRBJ1-1; D possibly corresponds to TRBD1 (6 bases). Germline assignment: CDR1 SGHVS and CDR2 FNYEAQ. V gave up 5 bases and J gave up 11 bases, with 18 bases separating them. The CDR3 is made up of 13 amino acids. This CDR3 is CASSPRGWRSAFF. In nucleotides, the CDR3 is TGTGCCAGCAGCCCGAGGGGGTGGAGATCGGCTTTCTTT. The full variable domain, its missing parts supplied by reference TRBV7-6 and TRBJ1-1, is GAGVSQSPRYKVTKRGQDVALRCDPISGHVSLYWYRQALGQGPEFLTYFNYEAQQDKSGLPNDRFSAERPEGSISTLTIQRTEQRDSAMYRCASSPRGWRSAFFGQGTRLTVV.

The table lists this clonotype with a few counts. The gene calls are TRBV24-1 and TRBJ2-2; D not certain. The CDR3 runs to 12 residues. V was trimmed by 6 bases and J by 5 bases, leaving 6 bases between them. The germline gives CDR1 KGHDR, CDR2 SFDVKD. The CDR3 DNA reads TGTGCCACCAGTCGGCAGACCGGGGAGCTGTTTTTT. This encodes CATSRQTGELFF.